The source of this T cell receptor beta chain is a study of PD-L1 blockade in urothelial cancer. Generated by immunoSEQ multiplex PCR, the TCRdb table keeps only in-frame clones and is missing some. The sample holds roughly 87,000 clones, approximately 88% seen once. Time point indicated: pretreatment peripheral blood. Individual patients had between 1 and 8 samples, taken pretreatment and on-treatment. The V end was cut by 0 bases, the J end by 4 bases, with 15 bases between. This CDR3 has 16 amino acids. CDR1 and CDR2 from the germline V gene are SNHLY and FYNNEI. The genes are TRBV2 and TRBJ1-2, with D tentatively TRBD1 (5 bases). The starting material was PBMCs, obtained around atezolizumab (anti-PD-L1) treatment. The clonotype originates from a woman older than 75 with urothelial cancer. CDR3 bases: TGTGCCAGCAGTGAAGCGCGGGGGGTAGGGGTCTATGGCTACACCTTC. This sequence encodes CASSEARGVGVYGYTF.